Each of the 18 T cell receptor beta chains below was sequenced from the same sample in a study of shared clonotypes between healthy human individuals. Sequenced by immunoSEQ multiplex PCR; TCRdb stores in-frame clones only, minus some. The sample carries over 1.4 million clones, roughly 97% recorded once. Sequenced sample: naive CD4+ T cells sorted from blood. Subset denoted: CD45RA+ positively selected. These receptor sequences come from a young man in good health.

The rearrangement joins TRBV2 to TRBJ2-1; D gene ambiguous. Trimming took 7 bases from V and 0 from J, leaving 10 bases between them. The CDR3 is 14 amino acids. The V gene's germline CDR1 is SNHLY and CDR2 FYNNEI. CDR3 sequence reads: CASTLPSSYNEQFF. DNA for the CDR3: TGTGCCAGCACACTACCGAGCTCCTACAATGAGCAGTTCTTC.

This clone was seen many times. The sample carries other DNA sequences with the same CDR3. The gene calls are TRBV18 and TRBJ2-5, with unresolved D. The CDR3 consists of 11 residues. Germline CDR1 KGHSH, CDR2 LQKENI. Trimming took off 1 base at V and 3 bases at J, with 0 bases between the two ends. CDR3 coding DNA: TGTGCCAGCTCACCACAAGAGACCCAGTACTTC. Residues: CASSPQETQYF.

The V and J genes are TRBV28 and TRBJ2-3; 10 bases agree with TRBD2. The trim removed 7 bases at V and 6 bases at J, leaving 10 bases unmatched. Per germline, CDR1 MDHEN and CDR2 SYDVKM. CDR3 size: 15 residues. CDR3 region: CASNLSGRGRDTQYF. The CDR3, as DNA: TGTGCCAGCAACCTGAGCGGGAGGGGACGCGATACGCAGTATTTT.

The V gene is TRBV2, the J gene TRBJ2-7; TRBD2 matches at 13 bases. This CDR3 is built from 16 residues. In germline, CDR1 is SNHLY, CDR2 FYNNEI. The trim removed 6 bases at V and 6 bases at J, leaving 11 bases unmatched. CDR3 bases: TGTGCCAGCAGACGCCCGGGACTAGCGGGAACTCCCGAGCAGTACTTC. Amino acids: CASRRPGLAGTPEQYF.

The CDR3 here is CASSSPFTGATYEQYF. DNA of the CDR3: TGTGCCAGCAGTTCCCCCTTCACAGGGGCAACCTACGAGCAGTACTTC. J is TRBJ2-7 and V is TRBV28; 7 bases fit TRBD1. Germline V CDR1 and CDR2: MDHEN, SYDVKM. V shed 4 bases, J shed 2 bases, and the junction held 11 bases outside the gene matches. This CDR3 region has 16 residues.

The gene calls are TRBV5-6 and TRBJ2-2, with TRBD1 matching over 8 bases. There are 17 residues in the CDR3. Germline assignment: CDR1 SGHDT and CDR2 YYEEEE. Trimming cost V 4 bases and J 4 bases; bases outside gene matches: 12. The CDR3 loop reads CASSKMGQEAITGELFF. The DNA of the CDR3 is TGTGCCAGCAGCAAGATGGGACAGGAGGCGATCACCGGGGAGCTGTTTTTT.

This chain links TRBV30 with TRBJ2-1; 9 bases are a match to TRBD2. V lost 6 bases, J lost 4 bases, and 10 bases stayed unmatched. Germline values: CDR1 GTSNPN, CDR2 SVGIG (reference sequence). The CDR3 has 15 residues. This chain's CDR3 is CACSGASGTYNEQFF. The CDR3 DNA sequence: TGTGCCTGCTCGGGGGCTAGCGGGACTTACAATGAGCAGTTCTTC.

The V gene is TRBV18, the J gene TRBJ2-7, with 8 bases that match TRBD2. From germline, CDR1 is KGHSH and CDR2 LQKENI. V shed 6 bases and J 3 bases; nucleotides not matched to a gene: 10. This CDR3 region has 15 residues. CDR3 sequence: CASSILPGGSYEQYF. CDR3 coding DNA: TGTGCCAGCTCGATTTTACCGGGGGGGAGCTACGAGCAGTACTTC.

The chain recombines TRBV10-3 with TRBJ2-1; 8 positions agree with TRBD2. Germline values: CDR1 ENHRY, CDR2 SYGVKD. The V gene end was trimmed by 0 bases and the J gene end by 9 bases; junction bases not matched to a gene: 16. The CDR3 extends over 18 amino acids. In DNA, the CDR3 is TGTGCCATCAGTGAGTCAGCCCCCGGGGCGGGAGGTGGGAGTGAGCAGTTCTTC. This gives the protein CAISESAPGAGGGSEQFF.

The rearrangement uses TRBV9 and TRBJ2-7; 7 nucleotides agree with TRBD2. The V and J ends lost 4 bases and 0 bases, in that order; junction bases with no gene match: 10. Germline V CDR1 and CDR2: SGDLS, YYNGEE. CDR3 length: 16 amino acids. The CDR3 nucleotides are TGTGCCAGCAGCCCCCGGTGGGGGGGGAGCTCCTACGAGCAGTACTTC. Translated, it gives CASSPRWGGSSYEQYF.

The rearrangement links TRBV10-1 to TRBJ2-3, with no clear D. Germline loops: CDR1 WNHNN, CDR2 SYGVQD (reference sequence). CDR3 length: 15 amino acids. Trimming removed 3 bases from V and 5 bases from J, with 15 bases in between. Here the CDR3 DNA reads TGCGCCAGCAGTGAAGGAAGCGAGAAACAAGATACGCAGTATTTT. Amino acid sequence: CASSEGSEKQDTQYF.

The CDR3 nucleotides read TGTGCCAGCCTTGGACTCAGGGGGCGCGGCTATGGCTACACCTTC. Its translation: CASLGLRGRGYGYTF. The chain recombines TRBV27 with TRBJ1-2; 8 bases map to TRBD1. The length of the CDR3 is 15 residues. Trimming removed 8 bases from V and 4 bases from J; junction bases left unmatched: 12. Germline V gives CDR1 MNHEY, CDR2 SMNVEV (reference sequence).

This clone has a single count. The J gene is TRBJ2-3, the V gene TRBV7-6, with a possible D match to TRBD1 (5 bases). The germline CDR1 and CDR2 sequences are SGHVS and FNYEAQ. The CDR3 runs 16 residues. V shed 6 bases and J shed 1 base, with 17 bases lying between them. The CDR3 DNA reads TGTGCCAGCAGTCGTCCTACAGGCCACCGCACAGATACGCAGTATTTT. Translating gives CASSRPTGHRTDTQYF.

A word on this clone: Other DNA sequences in this specimen translate into the identical CDR3. The chain combines TRBV6-1 with TRBJ2-7; D is uncertain. V lost 3 bases, J lost 7 bases, and 7 bases lay in between. There are 11 residues in the CDR3. From germline, CDR1 is MNHNS and CDR2 SASEGT. The CDR3 nucleotides are TGTGCCAGCAGTGAGGTCGGGGAGCAGTACTTC. Translation: CASSEVGEQYF.

A few counts support this clone. The J gene is TRBJ1-2, the V gene TRBV9; no definite D call. The CDR3 is made up of 13 amino acids. V lost 4 bases and J lost 5, with 12 bases in between. The germline gives CDR1 SGDLS, CDR2 YYNGEE. CDR3 bases: TGTGCCAGCAGCCCTACCGGGGAGTATGGCTACACCTTC. Translation gives CASSPTGEYGYTF. The whole variable domain, remainder taken from reference TRBV9 and TRBJ1-2, is DSGVTQTPKHLITATGQRVTLRCSPRSGDLSVYWYQQSLDQGLQFLIQYYNGEERAKGNILERFSAQQFPDLHSELNLSSLELGDSALYFCASSPTGEYGYTFGSGTRLTVV.

The chain couples TRBV4-1 to TRBJ2-1; D gene uncertain. This CDR3 is 17 amino acids long. Looked up from germline, CDR1 is MGHRA and CDR2 is YSYEKL. V was trimmed by 0 bases and J by 5 bases, leaving 17 bases between them. The CDR3 DNA sequence: TGCGCCAGCAGCCAAGACTGGCGCGGCGTCGGAGACAATGAGCAGTTCTTC. Translating it yields CASSQDWRGVGDNEQFF.

The chain carries TRBV28 and TRBJ2-2; 9 nucleotides agree with TRBD2. CDR3 length equals 17 residues. V was clipped by 11 bases and J by 6 bases; unmatched bases: 19. CDR1 is MDHEN, CDR2 SYDVKM, per germline. The CDR3 nucleotides are TGTGCCGCCTTGGGGGGGCGCGGCGGGAGGGCCCCCGGGGAGCTGTTTTTT. Amino acid sequence: CAALGGRGGRAPGELFF.

This rearrangement joins TRBV28 to TRBJ1-2, with D uncertain. This CDR3 is 14 amino acids long. The V end lost 6 bases, the J end lost 7 bases, and 18 bases lay between the germline ends. The germline CDR1 and CDR2 sequences are MDHEN and SYDVKM. The CDR3 DNA is TGTGCCAGCAGCCTAGACACTATCCGCGGTGGCTACACCTTC. Translating gives CASSLDTIRGGYTF.